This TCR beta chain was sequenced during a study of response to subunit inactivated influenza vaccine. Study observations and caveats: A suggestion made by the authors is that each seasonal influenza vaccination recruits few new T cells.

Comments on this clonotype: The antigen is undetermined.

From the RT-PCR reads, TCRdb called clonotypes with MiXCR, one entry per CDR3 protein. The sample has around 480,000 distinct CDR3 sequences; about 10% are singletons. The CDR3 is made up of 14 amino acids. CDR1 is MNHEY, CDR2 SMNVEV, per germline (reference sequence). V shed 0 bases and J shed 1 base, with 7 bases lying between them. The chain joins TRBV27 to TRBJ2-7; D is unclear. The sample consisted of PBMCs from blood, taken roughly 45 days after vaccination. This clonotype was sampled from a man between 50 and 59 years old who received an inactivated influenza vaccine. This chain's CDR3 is CASSLSLTSYEQYF. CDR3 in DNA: TGTGCCAGCAGTTTATCACTGACTTCCTACGAGCAGTACTTC.